The 10 T cell receptor beta chains below come from one sample, sequenced in a study of CD8+ T cells in alopecia areata. Following RNA extraction, reverse transcription yielded cDNA that acted as the sequencing template. TCRdb's copy holds only in-frame clones and misses some; the assay was immunoSEQ multiplex PCR. This sample has 110,000 or so clones; more than 30% occur once, and the top ten carry 3% to 3.5%. Sequenced input: CD4+ T cells sorted from blood. These receptor sequences come from a human donor with alopecia areata.

In this sample, this clone turned up a few times. V gene TRBV7-3 combines with J gene TRBJ1-1; 10 positions match TRBD1. CDR1 is SGHTA, CDR2 FQGTGA, per germline. The ends lost 5 bases at V and 6 bases at J; junction bases unmatched: 3. The CDR3 spans 13 residues. The chain's CDR3 is CASSADRGAEAFF. The DNA for the CDR3 is TGTGCCAGCAGCGCGGACAGGGGGGCTGAAGCTTTCTTT.

This rearrangement joins TRBV6-5 to TRBJ2-7; 9 nucleotides align to TRBD2. The CDR3 is 15 residues long. The junction had 2 bases not matched to a gene; V was cut back by 0 bases and J by 2 bases. Germline CDR1 MNHEY, CDR2 SVGAGI. The CDR3 DNA follows: TGTGCCAGCAGTTACTCGGCGGGAGGGCCCTACGAGCAGTACTTC. Translation gives CASSYSAGGPYEQYF.

J is TRBJ2-3 and V is TRBV18; 7 bases line up with TRBD2. This CDR3 region has 15 residues. Germline trimming cut 2 bases from V and 0 bases from J; bases unmatched to any gene: 2. Germline V gives CDR1 KGHSH, CDR2 LQKENI. The CDR3 reads CASSPGEGSTDTQYF. CDR3 sequence (DNA): TGTGCCAGCTCACCAGGGGAGGGAAGCACAGATACGCAGTATTTT.

This chain uses TRBV4-2 with TRBJ1-2; D ambiguous. The V and J ends lost 5 bases and 7 bases respectively, with 14 bases between them. The CDR3 covers 13 residues. Germline CDR1 reads LGHNA; CDR2 reads YNFKEQ. CDR3 sequence: CASSLSQLGGYTF. In DNA form, the CDR3 reads TGTGCCAGCAGCTTGTCCCAGTTGGGTGGCTACACCTTC.

The chain employs TRBV7-6 and TRBJ2-2; D is undetermined. This CDR3 region has 15 residues. Germline assignment: CDR1 SGHVS and CDR2 FNYEAQ. V lost 5 bases to trimming and J lost 4 bases, with 14 bases between them. CDR3 sequence: CASSEFLNPTGELFF. The CDR3 DNA is TGTGCCAGCAGCGAATTCCTAAACCCCACCGGGGAGCTGTTTTTT. Filled out from reference TRBV7-6 and TRBJ2-2, the complete variable domain reads GAGVSQSPRYKVTKRGQDVALRCDPISGHVSLYWYRQALGQGPEFLTYFNYEAQQDKSGLPNDRFSAERPEGSISTLTIQRTEQRDSAMYRCASSEFLNPTGELFFGEGSRLTVL.

This clone was recorded once. The same CDR3 arises from other DNA sequences in this sample as well. The chain has TRBV29-1 and TRBJ1-5; possible D gene TRBD1, 6 bases. This CDR3 contains 12 residues. In germline, CDR1 is SQVTM, CDR2 ANQGSEA. V lost 7 bases, J lost 4 bases, and 11 bases lay in between. The DNA of the CDR3 is TGCAGCGCGCGGCAGGGGAATCAGCCCCAGCATTTT. Translating it yields CSARQGNQPQHF. Variable domain in full (rest from reference TRBV29-1 and TRBJ1-5): SAVISQKPSRDICQRGTSLTIQCQVDSQVTMMFWYRQQPGQSLTLIATANQGSEATYESGFVIDKFPISRPNLTFSTLTVSNMSPEDSSIYLCSARQGNQPQHFGDGTRLSIL.

The chain uses TRBV5-1 and TRBJ1-5, with D hard to call. The CDR3 has 15 amino acids. V lost 6 bases and J 0 bases, leaving 13 bases between the germline ends. Germline V gives CDR1 SGHRS, CDR2 YFSETQ. The DNA for the CDR3 is TGCGCCAGCATCGGCGGGCCATATAGCAATCAGCCCCAGCATTTT. Protein product: CASIGGPYSNQPQHF. The variable domain in full, with the rest retrieved from reference TRBV5-1 and TRBJ1-5, is KAGVTQTPRYLIKTRGQQVTLSCSPISGHRSVSWYQQTPGQGLQFLFEYFSETQRNKGNFPGRFSGRQFSNSRSEMNVSTLELGDSALYLCASIGGPYSNQPQHFGDGTRLSIL.

The DNA of the CDR3 is TGTGCCAGCAGCTCAACAGGAGCCCCCTACAATGAGCAGTTCTTC. It specifies CASSSTGAPYNEQFF. The chain employs TRBV7-2 and TRBJ2-1, with a possible D match to TRBD1 (5 bases). The CDR3 is 15 amino acids. Trimming shortened V by 4 bases and J by 2 bases, and 12 bases separated the two germline ends. CDR1 SGHTA and CDR2 FQGNSA come from the germline V gene.

The sample holds a few counts of this clone. This chain links TRBV29-1 with TRBJ1-2; no definite D call. With 5 bases removed from V and 2 bases from J, the gap between germline ends came to 18 bases. The CDR3 length is 15 residues. Germline V lookup: CDR1 SQVTM, CDR2 ANQGSEA. The CDR3 region is CSVLVPSWRNYGYTF. The CDR3 DNA reads as TGCAGCGTTCTCGTACCTTCTTGGCGGAACTATGGCTACACCTTC.

The rearrangement joins TRBV5-1 to TRBJ2-3; the D is unclear. This CDR3 has 11 amino acids. V was trimmed by 1 base and J by 5 bases, leaving 2 bases between them. The germline V gene has CDR1 SGHRS and CDR2 YFSETQ. DNA for the CDR3: TGCGCCAGCAGCTTGCAAGATACGCAGTATTTT. It yields the protein CASSLQDTQYF.